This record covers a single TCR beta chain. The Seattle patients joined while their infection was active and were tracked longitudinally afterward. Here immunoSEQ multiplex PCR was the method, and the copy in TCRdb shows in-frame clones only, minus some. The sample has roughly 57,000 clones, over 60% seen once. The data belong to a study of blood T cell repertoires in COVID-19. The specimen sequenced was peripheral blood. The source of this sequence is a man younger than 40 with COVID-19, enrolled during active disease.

CDR3 residues: CASSRLIRQGFSYEQYF. The CDR3 DNA sequence: TGTGCCAGTAGTAGACTTATAAGACAGGGCTTCTCCTACGAGCAGTACTTC. The chain joins TRBV19 to TRBJ2-7; 7 bases agree with TRBD1. Germline lookup yields CDR1 LNHDA and CDR2 SQIVND (reference sequence). The CDR3 extends over 17 amino acids. V trimming: 4 bases; J trimming: 0 bases; junction bases outside the gene matches: 12.